Shown below are 2 T cell receptor beta chains from a single sample sequenced in a study of shared clonotypes between healthy human individuals. Data came from immunoSEQ multiplex PCR; TCRdb stores just in-frame clones and leaves some out. The top ten clones hold 15% to 20% of a sample with hundreds of thousands of clones, around 87% of them seen once. Sequenced: memory CD8+ T cells sorted from blood. Documented subset: CD45RO+ cells pooled with CCR7-negative TemRA cells. These receptors were obtained from a man between 18 and 29 years old in good health.

V is TRBV11-2 and J is TRBJ2-1; 9 bases match TRBD1. CDR1 and CDR2 from the germline V gene are SGHAT and FQNNGV. This CDR3 is 14 amino acids long. After removal of 3 bases from V and 5 bases from J, the junction contained 2 bases not matched to a gene. The DNA of the CDR3 is TGTGCCAGCAGCTTTAGGACAGGGGACAATGAGCAGTTCTTC. This sequence encodes CASSFRTGDNEQFF.

The rearrangement links TRBV27 to TRBJ2-3, with 9 bases identical to TRBD2. Unmatched junction bases numbered 9, after V lost 4 bases and J lost 4 bases. This CDR3 comprises 16 residues. CDR1 and CDR2 from the germline V gene are MNHEY and SMNVEV (reference sequence). As DNA, the CDR3 is TGTGCCAGCAGTTATATTGCGGGGGGGGGCCCAGATACGCAGTATTTT. Its protein is CASSYIAGGGPDTQYF.